The T cell receptor beta chain under discussion was sequenced for a study of breast tumors, draining lymph nodes, adjacent tissues. A few counts support this clonotype. As yet, its antigen is unknown. With V trimmed by 7 bases and J by 7 bases, 9 bases remained unmatched. From germline, CDR1 is DFQATT and CDR2 SNEGSKA (reference sequence). This CDR3 contains 13 residues. MiXCR, run by TCRdb on the multiplex PCR reads, gives a single entry per CDR3 protein. The table lists about 300,000 distinct CDR3 sequences, 30% of them singletons. Study-wide results and caveats: Tumor repertoires ranked between lymph nodes and nontumor tissue in diversity, with V and J gene preferences. Luminal-like breast cancer showed significantly greater tumor-nontumor repertoire similarity than basal-like breast cancer did. That most tumor T cells come from lymph nodes remained unproven.

Axillary draining lymph nodes of breast cancer patients supplied the node samples. The gene calls are TRBV20-1 and TRBJ2-1; 8 bases are shared with TRBD2. The source material was axillary lymph node tissue. This TCR was recovered from a female donor with breast cancer. Some clones in this sample may be carry-over from other donors' samples. DNA for the CDR3: TGCAGTGGGAGCGGGAGTTATAAGAATGAGCAGTTCTTC. Protein: CSGSGSYKNEQFF.